This T cell receptor (beta chain) is drawn from a study of blood T cell repertoires in COVID-19. About the research overall: In each case, the material was cDNA or gDNA derived from T cells, B-cell-depleted T cells, or PBMCs.

Generated by immunoSEQ multiplex PCR, the TCRdb table keeps only in-frame clones and is missing some. The profile shows about 59,000 clones, 79% of them singletons. The V gene end was trimmed by 1 base and the J gene end by 4 bases; junction bases not matched to a gene: 4. Germline loops: CDR1 SEHNR, CDR2 FQNEAQ (reference sequence). The CDR3 totals 15 residues. This receptor was taken from a man aged 55 to 69 with acute or convalescent COVID-19. Specimen: peripheral blood. The rearrangement joins TRBV7-9 to TRBJ2-1; 7 nucleotides agree with TRBD2. The CDR3 here is CASSLGASGYNEQFF. CDR3 bases: TGTGCCAGCAGCTTAGGGGCTAGCGGTTACAATGAGCAGTTCTTC.